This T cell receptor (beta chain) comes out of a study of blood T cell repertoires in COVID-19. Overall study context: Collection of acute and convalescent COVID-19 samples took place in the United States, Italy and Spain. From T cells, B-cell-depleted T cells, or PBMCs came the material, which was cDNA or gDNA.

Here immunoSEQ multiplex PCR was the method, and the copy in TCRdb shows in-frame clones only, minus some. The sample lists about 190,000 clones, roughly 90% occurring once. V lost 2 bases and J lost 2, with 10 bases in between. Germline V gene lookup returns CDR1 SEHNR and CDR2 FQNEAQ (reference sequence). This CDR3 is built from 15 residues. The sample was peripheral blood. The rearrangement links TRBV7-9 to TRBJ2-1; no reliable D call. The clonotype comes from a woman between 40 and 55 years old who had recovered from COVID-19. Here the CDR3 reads CASSLLATPYNEQFF. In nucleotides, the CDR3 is TGTGCCAGCAGCTTACTTGCGACTCCCTACAATGAGCAGTTCTTC.